This TCR beta chain was captured in a study of esophageal squamous cell carcinoma under preoperative chemotherapy. Study-wide results and caveats: After paclitaxel-nedaplatin, abundant clones were more likely to contract than amplify.

This CDR3 has 17 residues. Germline CDR1 WNHNN, CDR2 SYGVQD (reference sequence). V lost 2 bases and J lost 0; bases outside the gene matches: 7. TCRdb recomputed calls from the PCR reads with MiXCR, one row per CDR3 protein. The sample records some 30,000 distinct CDR3 sequences, roughly 52% being singletons. Time point meaning: after preoperative PTX-NDP chemotherapy. This clonotype was counted a few times. Its antigen is currently unknown. The rearrangement links TRBV10-1 to TRBJ2-1; 7 nucleotides agree with TRBD2. The sample was collected from a patient given preoperative chemotherapy. This TCR came from a human donor with esophageal squamous cell carcinoma. The donor label of this sample is uncertain. The CDR3, as DNA: TGCGCCAGCAGTGAGCTCGCTAGCGGCAGCTCCTACAATGAGCAGTTCTTC. Protein: CASSELASGSSYNEQFF.